The T cell receptor (beta chain) under discussion was sequenced for a study of CD8 T cells in ankylosing spondylitis. This clonotype was recorded a few times. Its antigen is not identified. Deletions cut 1 base from V and 6 bases from J, with 13 bases between. CDR1 and CDR2 from the germline V gene are GTSNPN and SVGIG (reference sequence). The CDR3 contains 14 residues. By quantitative 5'-RACE with molecular barcodes, the TCR beta libraries were made. Using its own MiXCR run on the 5' RACE reads, TCRdb lists one record per CDR3 protein. The sample consists of 200,000 to 250,000 distinct CDR3 sequences, about 11% of them appearing once. The study's findings and limits: Within ankylosing spondylitis blood, a TCR beta motif made up of several highly homologous variants appeared to be characteristic. Researchers reportedly found disease-linked clones significantly enriched in matched ankylosing spondylitis synovial fluid. Disease-linked clones bore a CD8+ phenotype and were relatively rare in peripheral blood.

V is TRBV30 and J is TRBJ2-1; D may match TRBD1 or TRBD2 (5 bases each). Sequenced sample: blood, either unsorted or a sorted T cell fraction (not recorded which). This receptor was obtained from a male donor with ankylosing spondylitis or in good health (not recorded which). Here the CDR3 DNA reads TGTGCCTGGAGTGGGGATGAGGGACGCAATGAGCAGTTCTTC. It is translated as CAWSGDEGRNEQFF.